The source of this T cell receptor (beta chain) is a study of regulatory T cells in long-lasting Graves disease. Documented time point: newly diagnosed GD, antithyroid drugs for less than 3 months. RNA extracted from PBMCs served as the sequencing template. The CDR3 has 15 amino acids. Germline loops: CDR1 SGHAT, CDR2 FQNNGV. The V gene lost 1 base and the J gene lost 0 bases, with 10 bases spanning the gap. Arm-PCR of CDR3 regions with iRepertoire HTBI primers generated TCR beta libraries. From the multiplex PCR reads, TCRdb called clonotypes with MiXCR, one entry per CDR3 protein. The profile shows 420,000 or so distinct CDR3 sequences, approximately 16% of them singletons. These records were also assigned to another study, of T cells in Graves' hyperthyroidism and ophthalmopathy.

The gene calls are TRBV11-2 and TRBJ2-7; D is uncertain. The input for sequencing was peripheral blood mononuclear cells (PBMCs), taken at new diagnosis, from a patient treated with antithyroid drugs. This TCR was sampled from a woman in her late teens or twenties with Graves disease. CDR3 sequence (DNA): TGTGCCAGCAGCTTAGGAGACACCTCCTCCTACGAGCAGTACTTC. Its protein product is CASSLGDTSSYEQYF.